The 29 T cell receptor beta chains below all came from one sample that was sequenced in a study of blood T cells in healthy people across ages. Through a sample-barcoded 5' primer and a J-beta primer mix, a second PCR was run for roughly 6 to 12 cycles. TCRdb re-called the 5' RACE reads with MiXCR, one entry per CDR3 protein. The sample shows about 1.8 million distinct CDR3 sequences, around half of them seen only once. Input material: blood. These receptors were taken from a woman aged 40 to 50 in good health.

The chain combines TRBV28 with TRBJ2-4; D unresolved. This CDR3 is built from 19 residues. V was cut by 6 bases and J by 3 bases, with 27 bases left in between. Germline CDR1 and CDR2: MDHEN and SYDVKM. CDR3 nucleotides: TGTGCCAGCAGAGCGACGATACACCGTTCCAGGTGGGACAAAAACATTCAGTACTTC. Translation: CASRATIHRSRWDKNIQYF.

CDR3 nucleotide sequence: TGTGCCAGCAGTTACGTCCCATGGGGGGCGCATGGCTACACCTTC. Its protein product is CASSYVPWGAHGYTF. The rearrangement links TRBV6-5 to TRBJ1-2, with a weak D call TRBD1 (6 bases). This CDR3 is built from 15 residues. V lost 2 bases, J lost 6 bases, and 16 bases lay in between. CDR1 MNHEY and CDR2 SVGAGI come from the germline V gene.

Turning to this clonotype: Germline and junction disagree at one end, which may indicate a read error. The J gene is TRBJ1-2, the V gene TRBV10-3; 11 nucleotides agree with TRBD1. CDR1 and CDR2 (germline): ENHRY, SYGVKD. The CDR3 runs 15 residues. CDR3 sequence: CAISEGQGALYGHTF. For the CDR3, the DNA is TGTGCCATCAGTGAGGGACAGGGGGCCCTCTATGGCCACACCTTC.

J is TRBJ1-1 and V is TRBV14; 10 bases are a match to TRBD1. Germline V gene sequence: CDR1 SGHDN, CDR2 FVKESK. The trim removed 4 bases at V and 2 bases at J, leaving 10 bases unmatched. CDR3 length equals 17 residues. The chain's CDR3 is CASSPRDRGHLNTEAFF. CDR3 sequence (DNA): TGTGCCAGCAGCCCACGCGACAGGGGGCACTTAAACACTGAAGCTTTCTTT. The whole variable domain, remainder taken from reference TRBV14 and TRBJ1-1, is EAGVTQFPSHSVIEKGQTVTLRCDPISGHDNLYWYRRVMGKEIKFLLHFVKESKQDESGMPNNRFLAERTGGTYSTLKVQPAELEDSGVYFCASSPRDRGHLNTEAFFGQGTRLTVV.

On this clonotype: One junction end does not reproduce the germline sequence, and a read error may be involved. J is TRBJ2-5 and V is TRBV5-1; D is undetermined. There are 12 residues in the CDR3. Germline V gene sequence: CDR1 SGHRS, CDR2 YFSETQ. In nucleotides, the CDR3 is TGCGCCAGCAGCTTGGAAGGCGAGACCCTGTACTTC. It is translated as CASSLEGETLYF. The variable domain in full, completed from reference TRBV5-1 and TRBJ2-5, reads KAGVTQTPRYLIKTRGQQVTLSCSPISGHRSVSWYQQTPGQGLQFLFEYFSETQRNKGNFPGRFSGRQFSNSRSEMNVSTLELGDSALYLCASSLEGETLYFGPGTRLLVL.

This chain joins TRBV12-3 or TRBV12-4 and TRBJ2-1, with 8 bases matching TRBD1. V shed 2 bases and J 6 bases; nucleotides not matched to a gene: 9. The length of the CDR3 is 16 residues. The CDR3 DNA reads TGTGCCAGCAGTTTACCAGGGGGCGGAATAGGCAATGAGCAGTTCTTC. Translation: CASSLPGGGIGNEQFF.

The chain has TRBV4-3 and TRBJ1-6; 8 bases are shared with TRBD1. V lost 0 bases, J lost 9 bases, and 10 bases stayed unmatched. Germline loops: CDR1 LGHNA, CDR2 YSLEER. The CDR3 covers 17 residues. The chain's CDR3 is CASSQDLTGEFGSPLHF. The CDR3 DNA reads TGCGCCAGCAGCCAAGATTTGACAGGGGAGTTCGGTTCACCCCTCCACTTT.

The gene calls are TRBV11-1 and TRBJ1-1, with TRBD1 as a possible D gene (5 bases). CDR1 SGHAT and CDR2 FQDESV come from the germline V gene (reference sequence). Trimming took 4 bases from V and 10 from J, leaving 19 bases between them. The CDR3 runs 14 residues. The CDR3 DNA is TGTGCCAGCAGCTACGGGGGATTCGGTGAAGGAGCTTTCTTT. Amino acid sequence: CASSYGGFGEGAFF.

With regard to this clonotype: An end of the junction differs from the germline gene, which may be a read error. The chain joins TRBV28 to TRBJ2-6; D is uncertain. The CDR3 contains 14 residues. Germline CDR1 MDHEN, CDR2 SYDVKM. The CDR3 nucleotides are TGTACCAGCCTTATTAGCTCTGGGGCCAACGTCCTGACTTTC. Protein product: CTSLISSGANVLTF.

The V call is TRBV12-3 or TRBV12-4, the J call TRBJ2-7; D is possibly TRBD2 (6 bases). V was clipped by 5 bases and J by 1 base, with 18 bases between them. The CDR3 has 16 amino acids. The CDR3 nucleotides are TGTGCCAGCAGTCCCAGTTTCAGCGGGCAATCCTACGAGCAGTACTTC. Encoded protein: CASSPSFSGQSYEQYF.

V usage is TRBV13 and J usage is TRBJ2-4; TRBD1 aligns across 8 bases. The CDR3 totals 16 residues. The junction had 9 bases not matched to a gene; V was cut back by 5 bases and J by 3 bases. Germline V gene lookup returns CDR1 PRHDT and CDR2 FYEKMQ (reference sequence). CDR3 in DNA: TGTGCCAGCAGCCAAGGGGACAGGAGCGTCAAAAACATTCAGTACTTC. Translated: CASSQGDRSVKNIQYF.

This chain links TRBV7-8 with TRBJ2-2; 7 positions match TRBD2. The CDR3 is 16 residues long. Germline V lookup: CDR1 SGHVS, CDR2 FQNEAQ. V lost 4 bases, J lost 0 bases, and 5 bases stayed unmatched. In DNA form, the CDR3 reads TGTGCCAGCAGCTCCGGACTAGAGACGAACACCGGGGAGCTGTTTTTT. Amino acid sequence: CASSSGLETNTGELFF. The whole variable domain, filled in from reference TRBV7-8 and TRBJ2-2, reads GAGVSQSPRYKVAKRGQDVALRCDPISGHVSLFWYQQALGQGPEFLTYFQNEAQLDKSGLPSDRFFAERPEGSVSTLKIQRTQQEDSAVYLCASSSGLETNTGELFFGEGSRLTVL.

Concerning this clonotype: Germline and junction disagree at one end, which may indicate a read error. The chain combines TRBV27 with TRBJ1-2; tentative D call: TRBD1 (6 bases). This CDR3 region has 13 residues. The germline V gene has CDR1 MNHEY and CDR2 SMNVEV (reference sequence). In nucleotides, the CDR3 is TGTGCCAGCAGTTTAAACAGGGCGTATGGCCACACCTTC. Amino acid sequence: CASSLNRAYGHTF.

The V call is TRBV5-1, the J call TRBJ2-1; D is unresolved. The J call is in doubt because the DNA end fits TRBJ2-7 better. The germline V gene encodes CDR1 SGHRS and CDR2 YFSETQ. The CDR3 is 16 residues long. CDR3 sequence (DNA): TGCGCCAGCACGACGGTCCTACCGAGCTCCTACAATGAGCAGTACTTC. Amino acids: CASTTVLPSSYNEQYF.

This clonotype was observed a handful of times. This rearrangement joins TRBV29-1 to TRBJ2-5, with D perhaps TRBD2 (6 bases). CDR1 is SQVTM, CDR2 ANQGSEA, per germline. CDR3 length: 13 residues. The V end lost 2 bases, the J end lost 5 bases, and 12 bases lay between the germline ends. The CDR3, as DNA: TGCAGCGTTGAAATGGTGGGGAGGGAGACCCAGTACTTC. Protein: CSVEMVGRETQYF.

This clonotype was found a few times. The chain employs TRBV7-4 and TRBJ2-3; 13 nucleotides match TRBD2. The length of the CDR3 is 18 residues. V was pared by 5 bases and J by 0 bases, with 8 bases of the junction left unmatched. Germline lookup yields CDR1 SGHVT and CDR2 SQSDAQ. The CDR3 region is CASSPRTSGGPSTDTQYF. As DNA, the CDR3 is TGTGCCAGCAGCCCCCGGACTAGCGGGGGACCTAGCACAGATACGCAGTATTTT.

J is TRBJ2-5 and V is TRBV6-2 or TRBV6-3; D may be TRBD2 (6 bases). The DNA end lines up better with TRBJ2-7; the J call may be wrong. This CDR3 has 14 residues. Germline CDR1 and CDR2: MNHEY and SVGEGT. CDR3 protein: CASSYSGEDYEQYF. CDR3 nucleotides: TGTGCCAGCAGTTACTCAGGGGAGGACTACGAGCAGTACTTC.

The chain is built from TRBV7-8 and TRBJ1-2, with unresolved D. Germline values: CDR1 SGHVS, CDR2 FQNEAQ. This CDR3 is 14 amino acids long. V lost 5 bases and J 11 bases, leaving 21 bases between the germline ends. CDR3 bases: TGTGCCAGCAGCGTTTCCGTCGCGGCTATGGGATACACCTTC. It codes for CASSVSVAAMGYTF.

The CDR3 DNA reads TGCGCCAGCAGCTTTGGCCCGACCGCGAACACTGAAGCTTTCTTT. Translated, it gives CASSFGPTANTEAFF. This chain connects TRBV5-1 to TRBJ1-1; D is ambiguous. V gave up 2 bases and J gave up 1 base, with 12 bases separating them. This CDR3 has 15 amino acids. Germline CDR1 reads SGHRS; CDR2 reads YFSETQ.

The chain uses TRBV7-2 and TRBJ2-5; 8 bases are a match to TRBD1. Germline trimming cut 6 bases from V and 1 base from J; bases unmatched to any gene: 10. Germline V gene lookup returns CDR1 SGHTA and CDR2 FQGNSA. The CDR3 has 16 amino acids. The CDR3 DNA sequence: TGTGCCAGCAGTATATCCGGGACAGGCACCCAAGAGACCCAGTACTTC. Its translation is CASSISGTGTQETQYF.

The gene calls are TRBV20-1 and TRBJ2-5, with D possibly TRBD1 on 6 matching bases. Between the trimmed V and J ends, which lost 1 base and 2 bases, there was a span of 17 bases. Germline CDR1 is DFQATT and CDR2 is SNEGSKA (reference sequence). The CDR3 contains 16 residues. The CDR3 bases are TGCAGTGCTAGAGCCGGTGACAGGTCGCTTCAAGAGACCCAGTACTTC. Translation: CSARAGDRSLQETQYF.

The gene calls are TRBV20-1 and TRBJ1-6; no definite D call. V was trimmed by 5 bases and J by 14 bases, leaving 25 bases between them. The CDR3 has 15 amino acids. Germline values: CDR1 DFQATT, CDR2 SNEGSKA (reference sequence). For the CDR3, the DNA is TGCAGTGCTTCTCCGGGAGCCCAACCCTCGGCGACCCTCCACTTT. This encodes CSASPGAQPSATLHF.

The chain links TRBV20-1 to TRBJ2-1, with D possibly matching TRBD1 (5 bases). The CDR3 totals 14 residues. V was cut by 6 bases and J by 1 base, with 13 bases left in between. Germline V gene lookup returns CDR1 DFQATT and CDR2 SNEGSKA (reference sequence). CDR3 in amino acids: CSAKRGWSYNEQFF. The CDR3 DNA reads as TGCAGTGCAAAAAGGGGTTGGTCCTACAATGAGCAGTTCTTC.

The count of this clonotype is one. At one boundary the junction diverges from the germline segment, which might be a read error. The rearrangement joins TRBV19 to TRBJ2-3; 7 bases match TRBD2. Germline V CDR1 and CDR2: LNHDA, SQIVND (reference sequence). This CDR3 comprises 18 residues. In DNA, the CDR3 is TGTGCCGGTAGTTCAGCGGGGAGCCTACCGACTAGCACAGATACGCAGTATTTT. It yields the protein CAGSSAGSLPTSTDTQYF. Full variable domain (remainder filled in from reference TRBV19 and TRBJ2-3): DGGITQSPKYLFRKEGQNVTLSCEQNLNHDAMYWYRQDPGQGLRLIYYSQIVNDFQKGDIAEGYSVSREKKESFPLTVTSAQKNPTAFYLCAGSSAGSLPTSTDTQYFGPGTRLTVL.

This clonotype was seen a handful of times. The rearrangement joins TRBV7-2 to TRBJ2-7; D call uncertain. V was pared by 1 base and J by 3 bases, with 7 bases between. CDR1 is SGHTA, CDR2 FQGNSA, per germline. The CDR3 is 13 amino acids. For the CDR3, the DNA is TGTGCCAGCAGCTTAGGTAAACTCTACGAGCAGTACTTC. It is translated as CASSLGKLYEQYF. Full variable domain (rest looked up from reference TRBV7-2 and TRBJ2-7): GAGVSQSPSNKVTEKGKDVELRCDPISGHTALYWYRQSLGQGLEFLIYFQGNSAPDKSGLPSDRFSAERTGGSVSTLTIQRTQQEDSAVYLCASSLGKLYEQYFGPGTRLTVT.

This chain connects TRBV2 to TRBJ2-1, with TRBD1 identical over 11 bases. Germline V gene lookup returns CDR1 SNHLY and CDR2 FYNNEI. This CDR3 is built from 12 residues. Trimming removed 7 bases from V and 9 bases from J; junction bases left unmatched: 2. DNA of the CDR3: TGTGCCAGCACGGGACAGGGGGTTGAGCAGTTCTTC. It yields the protein CASTGQGVEQFF.

This clonotype was counted once. The chain is built from TRBV5-1 and TRBJ2-1, with TRBD1 matching over 9 bases. The CDR3 is 14 residues long. Losses at the gene ends were 2 bases for V and 9 bases for J; bases not matched to a gene: 6. Germline assignment: CDR1 SGHRS and CDR2 YFSETQ. As DNA, the CDR3 is TGCGCCAGCAGCTTAGGACAGGGGTCGCTTGAGCAGTTCTTC. Translated, it gives CASSLGQGSLEQFF.

The chain has TRBV6-5 and TRBJ2-3; D is possibly TRBD2 (6 bases). Trimming left V 5 bases short and J 4 bases short, with 10 bases between. The CDR3 is made up of 13 amino acids. From germline, CDR1 is MNHEY and CDR2 SVGAGI. The CDR3 loop reads CASSPTSSDTQYF. Written as DNA, the CDR3 is TGTGCCAGCAGTCCTACTAGCTCAGATACGCAGTATTTT.

A few counts support this clonotype. The chain links TRBV7-9 to TRBJ1-2; D gene uncertain. The germline V gene encodes CDR1 SEHNR and CDR2 FQNEAQ (reference sequence). Trimming left V 1 base short and J 8 bases short, with 17 bases between. The CDR3 loop spans 15 amino acids. For the CDR3, the DNA is TGTGCCAGCAGCTTAGAAGGACGGACTCAGAGCGGCTACACCTTC. Protein product: CASSLEGRTQSGYTF.